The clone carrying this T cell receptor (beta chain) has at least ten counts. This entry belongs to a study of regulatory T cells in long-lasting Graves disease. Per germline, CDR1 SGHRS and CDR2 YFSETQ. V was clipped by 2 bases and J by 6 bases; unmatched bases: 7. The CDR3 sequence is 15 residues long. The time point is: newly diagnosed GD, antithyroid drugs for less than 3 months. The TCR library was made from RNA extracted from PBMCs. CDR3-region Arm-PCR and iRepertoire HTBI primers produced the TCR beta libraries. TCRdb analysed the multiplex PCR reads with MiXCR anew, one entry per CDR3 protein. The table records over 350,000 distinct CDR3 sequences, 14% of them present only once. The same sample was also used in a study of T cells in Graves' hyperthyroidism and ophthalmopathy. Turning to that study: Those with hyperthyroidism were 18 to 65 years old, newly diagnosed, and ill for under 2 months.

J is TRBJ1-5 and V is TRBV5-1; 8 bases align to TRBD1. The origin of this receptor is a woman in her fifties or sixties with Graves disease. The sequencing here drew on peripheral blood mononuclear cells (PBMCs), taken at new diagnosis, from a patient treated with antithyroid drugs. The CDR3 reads CASSLAGQEGQPQHF. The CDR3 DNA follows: TGCGCCAGCAGCTTAGCGGGACAGGAGGGTCAGCCCCAGCATTTT.